The 9 T cell receptor beta chains below all came from one sample that was sequenced in a study of spatial heterogeneity in lung cancer. TCRdb called the 5' RACE reads again in MiXCR, with one record for every CDR3 protein. The sample has around 30,000 distinct CDR3 sequences, about 8.8% seen once; the top ten hold around 34%. Stated time point: sample taken at primary tumor resection. Extraction of whole RNA from tumor, nontumor lung or frozen PBMC preceded unsorted sequencing. The starting material was PBMCs, obtained at surgery. These TCRs come from a female donor with early-stage non-small cell lung cancer.

The chain recombines TRBV3-1 with TRBJ2-2; D remains unclear. From germline, CDR1 is LGHDT and CDR2 YNNKEL (reference sequence). The CDR3 is made up of 13 amino acids. Between the trimmed V and J ends, which lost 4 bases and 10 bases, there was a span of 13 bases. CDR3 protein: CASSRDGVVELFF. The CDR3 DNA sequence: TGTGCCAGCAGCCGGGATGGGGTGGTGGAGCTGTTTTTT.

This clonotype was observed a few times. This chain joins TRBV7-2 and TRBJ2-1; TRBD2 matches 7 bases. Germline CDR1 SGHTA, CDR2 FQGNSA. This CDR3 spans 15 amino acids. V was pared by 1 base and J by 0 bases, with 0 bases of the junction left unmatched. The CDR3 coding sequence is TGTGCCAGCAGCTTAGGGACTAGCTCCTACAATGAGCAGTTCTTC. It encodes CASSLGTSSYNEQFF. Complete variable domain (other parts from reference TRBV7-2 and TRBJ2-1): GAGVSQSPSNKVTEKGKDVELRCDPISGHTALYWYRQSLGQGLEFLIYFQGNSAPDKSGLPSDRFSAERTGGSVSTLTIQRTQQEDSAVYLCASSLGTSSYNEQFFGPGTRLTVL.

The chain has TRBV21-1 and TRBJ2-6; TRBD1 reflects the table's D call only, with no check against the DNA. TRBV21-1 is assigned pseudogene status. The CDR3 length is 15 residues. DNA for the CDR3: TGTGCCATCCCGATTCCATGCTCTGGGGCCAACGTCCTGACTTTC. This encodes CAIPIPCSGANVLTF.

Only a few counts were recorded for this clonotype. The V call is TRBV7-9, the J call TRBJ1-1, with 7 nucleotides matching TRBD1. V lost 6 bases and J lost 5; bases outside the gene matches: 15. Germline V gene data show CDR1 as SEHNR and CDR2 as FQNEAQ (reference sequence). This CDR3 region has 16 residues. CDR3: CASRPAIATGRTEAFF. CDR3 DNA: TGTGCCAGCAGACCGGCCATTGCGACAGGGAGGACTGAAGCTTTCTTT.

This clonotype was seen at least ten times. The chain has TRBV7-9 and TRBJ2-1, with D perhaps matching TRBD2 (7 bases). The CDR3 spans 18 residues. Germline loops: CDR1 SEHNR, CDR2 FQNEAQ (reference sequence). V lost 5 bases and J lost 1, with 21 bases in between. Written as DNA, the CDR3 is TGTGCCAGCAGCAGCTTGAAGGGGGGGACTAAATCCTACAATGAGCAGTTCTTC. Encoded protein: CASSSLKGGTKSYNEQFF.

This clonotype showed up just a few times. The chain uses TRBV20-1 and TRBJ2-5; 10 bases match TRBD2. CDR1 and CDR2 (germline): DFQATT, SNEGSKA (reference sequence). There are 12 residues in the CDR3. V was clipped by 5 bases and J by 5 bases; unmatched bases: 2. The CDR3, as DNA: TGCAGTGCTGGGGGACTAGCGGAGACCCAGTACTTC. The encoded protein is CSAGGLAETQYF.

This clonotype was seen many times. This CDR3 is CASSPPMGGISYNEQFF. CDR3 nucleotide sequence: TGTGCCAGCTCACCACCGATGGGGGGAATATCCTACAATGAGCAGTTCTTC. The genes are TRBV18 and TRBJ2-1; D possibly corresponds to TRBD2 (6 bases). V lost 0 bases and J 1 base, leaving 13 bases between the germline ends. The CDR3 has 17 amino acids. Looked up from germline, CDR1 is KGHSH and CDR2 is LQKENI.

This clonotype has more than one count but fewer than ten. This chain uses TRBV4-3 with TRBJ1-2; D is unclear. V was cut by 9 bases and J by 2 bases, with 19 bases left in between. The germline CDR1 and CDR2 sequences are LGHNA and YSLEER. This CDR3 spans 15 amino acids. Here the CDR3 reads CASKGSRSLNYGYTF. CDR3 DNA sequence: TGCGCCAGTAAGGGCAGCCGAAGTCTAAACTATGGCTACACCTTC.

The chain is built from TRBV20-1 and TRBJ2-4, with D tentatively TRBD1 (5 bases). The CDR3 runs to 15 residues. Germline V gene sequence: CDR1 DFQATT, CDR2 SNEGSKA (reference sequence). Deletions cut 5 bases from V and 0 bases from J, with 14 bases between. CDR3 sequence: CSAELQALAKNIQYF. CDR3 nucleotides: TGCAGTGCTGAGCTACAGGCCCTAGCCAAAAACATTCAGTACTTC.